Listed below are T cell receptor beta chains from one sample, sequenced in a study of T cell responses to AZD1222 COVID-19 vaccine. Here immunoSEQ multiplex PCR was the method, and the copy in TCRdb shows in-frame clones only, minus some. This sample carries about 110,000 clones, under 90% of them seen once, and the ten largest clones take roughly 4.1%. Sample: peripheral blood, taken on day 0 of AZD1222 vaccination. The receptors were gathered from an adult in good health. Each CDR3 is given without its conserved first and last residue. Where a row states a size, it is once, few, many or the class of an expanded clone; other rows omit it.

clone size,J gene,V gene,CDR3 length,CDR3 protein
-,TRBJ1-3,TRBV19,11,ASTTTYGNTIY
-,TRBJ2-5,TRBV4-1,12,ASSQVLVGETQY
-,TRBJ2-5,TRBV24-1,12,ATSDYAGQETQY
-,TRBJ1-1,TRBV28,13,ASRKGRTPNTEAF
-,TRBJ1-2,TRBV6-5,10,ASSYRGDGYT
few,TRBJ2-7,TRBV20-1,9,SAQGVDEQY
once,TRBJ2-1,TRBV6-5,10,ASSNSYNEQF
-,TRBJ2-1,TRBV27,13,ATSIGQGPPDEQF
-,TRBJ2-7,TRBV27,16,ASSLRSGGRPLTYEQY
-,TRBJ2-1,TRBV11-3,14,ASSPAPGRRFDEQF
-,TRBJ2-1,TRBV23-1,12,ASSLSTFRDEQF